This T cell receptor beta chain was sequenced for a study of T cells after somatic rescue of genetic block (dated by TCRdb to the early 2020s). Background on the whole study: What the study looked at was long-term robustness, specifically in a T-cell system that came about through somatic rescue of a genetic block in T-cell development.

The library came from the immunoSEQ multiplex PCR assay. What TCRdb holds here is the immuneACCESS table cut down to in-frame rearrangements. Part of the clones is not present; checked against another copy, under half of the missing clones reflect an unresolved V gene, and the others are unexplained. The table for this sample lists roughly 120,000 clones; about 90% of them were counted only once. About 1.5% of the sample comes from the top ten. Trimming at the junction amounts to 6 bases on V and 7 bases on J, and the germline ends lie 21 bases apart. CDR1 MNHEY and CDR2 SMNVEV are derived from the germline V gene (reference sequence). From the cysteine through the phenylalanine, the CDR3 covers 15 amino acids. The only DNA kept is the CDR3, 45 bases in frame from the first base. As concerns this clone: The specificity of this receptor is unknown. Base qualities are not recorded, but no much larger clone differs from it by a single base.

Source material: peripheral blood mononuclear cells (PBMCs). The clonotype was recovered from a young woman. The sequence is built from TRBV27 and TRBJ1-2; the D gene identity is not certain. The nucleotides are TGTGCCAGCAGCCCCCAGGAGGGCCTAGCGGTTGGCTACACCTTC. Translated, it reads CASSPQEGLAVGYTF.